This T cell receptor (beta chain) was identified in a study of blood T cells in healthy people across ages. Looking at the study overall: The template switching approach captured approximately one barcoded beta molecule for every two T cells. Study-wide findings and caveats: Conclusively comparing naive with antigen-experienced cells was impossible with unsorted PBMCs. Roughly linear declines in TCR beta diversity per million T cells occurred with age. Calculation of diversity from one million T cells yielded estimates considered to be underestimates.

For the second PCR, which ran for roughly 7 to 11 cycles, a sample-barcoded 5' primer and a J-beta primer mix were used. In TCRdb, the 5' RACE reads were re-called with MiXCR into one record per CDR3 protein. The sample contains 1.5 million to 2 million distinct CDR3 sequences, roughly 49% of which appear only once. V was pared by 4 bases and J by 4 bases, with 7 bases of the junction left unmatched. Germline CDR1 is SGHRS and CDR2 is YFSETQ. The CDR3 runs 16 residues. Comments on this clonotype: Its antigen is currently unknown.

This clonotype was sampled from a woman in her forties in good health. This chain connects TRBV5-1 to TRBJ2-3; 12 nucleotides match TRBD2. Sequencing was carried out using blood. The CDR3 sequence is CASSLLTSGGSDTQYF. The CDR3 DNA follows: TGCGCCAGCAGCCTGCTGACTAGCGGGGGATCAGATACGCAGTATTTT.